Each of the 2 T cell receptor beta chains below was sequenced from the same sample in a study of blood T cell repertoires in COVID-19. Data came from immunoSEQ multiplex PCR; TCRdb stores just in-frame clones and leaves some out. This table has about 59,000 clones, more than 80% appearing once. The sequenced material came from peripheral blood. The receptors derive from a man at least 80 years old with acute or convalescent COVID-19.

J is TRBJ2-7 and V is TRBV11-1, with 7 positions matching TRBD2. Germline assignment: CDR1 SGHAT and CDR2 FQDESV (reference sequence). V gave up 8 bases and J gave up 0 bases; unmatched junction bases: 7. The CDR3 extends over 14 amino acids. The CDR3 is CASSPRGDSYEQYF. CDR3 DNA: TGTGCCAGCTCCCCCCGGGGGGACTCCTACGAGCAGTACTTC.

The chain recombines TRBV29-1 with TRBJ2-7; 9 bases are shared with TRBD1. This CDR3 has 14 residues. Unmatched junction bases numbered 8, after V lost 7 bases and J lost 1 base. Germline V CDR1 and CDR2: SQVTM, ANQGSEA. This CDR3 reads CSALEGQGSYEQYF. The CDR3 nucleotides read TGCAGCGCTCTGGAGGGACAGGGATCCTACGAGCAGTACTTC.